The clone carrying this TCR beta chain was recorded only once. V trimming: 5 bases; J trimming: 0 bases; junction bases outside the gene matches: 6. Germline V lookup: CDR1 MDHEN, CDR2 SYDVKM. This CDR3 has 15 residues. The sample belongs to a study of shared T cell receptors in the human thymus. Sequencing used immunoSEQ multiplex PCR; TCRdb keeps in-frame clones, though not all of them. The data contain about 380,000 clones, more than 85% of them singletons. The chain employs TRBV28 and TRBJ1-1; 7 bases are shared with TRBD1. Sequenced: thymocytes. The sequence came from a human donor. As DNA, the CDR3 is TGTGCCAGCAGTGAAAAGGGGGCCCTGAACACTGAAGCTTTCTTT. Translation: CASSEKGALNTEAFF. Variable domain in full (rest from reference TRBV28 and TRBJ1-1): DVKVTQSSRYLVKRTGEKVFLECVQDMDHENMFWYRQDPGLGLRLIYFSYDVKMKEKGDIPEGYSVSREKKERFSLILESASTNQTSMYLCASSEKGALNTEAFFGQGTRLTVV.